This T cell receptor beta chain was profiled in a study of blood T cell repertoires in COVID-19. Study as a whole: The samples span acute and convalescent COVID-19 from the United States, Italy and Spain.

Libraries were prepared by immunoSEQ multiplex PCR; TCRdb keeps only in-frame clonotypes and omits some of them. Among approximately 280,000 clones listed, around 89% were seen once. Everyone who took part was roughly 18 to 95 years old, and they came from about two dozen US areas. Between the trimmed V and J ends, which lost 1 base and 4 bases, there was a span of 7 bases. The CDR3 is 13 amino acids. Germline V CDR1 and CDR2: SGHDN, FVKESK. The genes are TRBV14 and TRBJ2-5; D is unresolved. The source is a woman aged 18-35 years with acute COVID-19. Sequences were obtained from PBMCs or T cells enriched from blood (not recorded which). The CDR3 DNA reads as TGTGCCAGCAGCCAAGTTCGTCTAGAGACCCAGTACTTC. The encoded protein is CASSQVRLETQYF.